This entry features one T cell receptor beta chain sequence. It lacks a known antigen. Per-nucleotide qualities are absent, and no much larger clonotype sits a single base away. The library came from PCR. For sequencing, an Illumina HiSeq 2500 was employed. Unique molecular identifiers were incorporated into TCR beta cDNA libraries to reduce PCR and sequencing biases. Roughly 0.5 million cDNA molecules were obtained per 1 to 10 million input T cells, so each molecule approximated one T cell. The patient libraries were prepared and sequenced with the same protocol used for the earlier healthy control dataset. Within a given batch, samples were prepared together, multiplexed and sequenced on the same HiSeq lane. Per the original workflow: MIGEC was used to process the raw barcoded reads, and molecular identifier groups with only a single read were discarded before consensus assembly and CDR3 extraction. Clonotype tables were post-analysed with VDJtools, and diversity was normalized by down-sampling all datasets to the smallest sample size. To correct batch-related cross-sample contamination, repertoire overlap clustering matched CDR3 amino acid sequences but not nucleotide sequences. TCRdb passed the public sequencing reads through fastp at Q25 and MiXCR, retaining productive beta sequences. Identical CDR3 proteins give one entry, which carries the most common genes and DNA. TCRdb's processing, not the authors' own work, is the source of the V and J calls. The sample has fewer than 550,000 distinct CDR3 sequences on record, about a third of them singletons. Approximately 6% of the sample is taken by the ten largest.

The sample is drawn from a study of post-analysis software for immune sequencing data (dated by TCRdb to between 2014 and 2017). For context, the study as a whole: The recorded disease courses included relapsing-remitting, secondary progressive and progressive-relapsing multiple sclerosis, and some patients had no subtype annotation. The patient repertoires were compared against approximately ten previously published healthy control repertoires obtained from donors aged roughly 6 to 25 years. A subset of samples was prepared in parallel using single-end sample barcoding, then pooled and co-amplified after Illumina adapter ligation.

Beyond this particular receptor, the publication reports: When samples were clustered directly using the F measure, samples prepared in the same batch co-clustered strongly, which prompted a batch-effect correction. Significantly lower normalized Chao1 diversity was found in multiple sclerosis patients than in controls, suggesting substantial peripheral T-cell clonal expansion. The control group was slightly older than the multiple sclerosis patient group.

To demonstrate the VDJtools post-analysis software, TCR beta repertoires were profiled from the peripheral blood of more than ten young patients with multiple sclerosis. Multiple sclerosis patients were children and adolescents aged about 6 to 16 years. The TCR originated in a girl younger than 18 with multiple sclerosis. Specimen: blood.

The DNA reads TGTGCCAGCTCACCTGAGTGGCGGGGGAGAGAAAGGGGGCGCGAGCAGTACTTC. It is translated as CASSPEWRGRERGREQYF. The chain uses TRBV18 and TRBJ2-5, with the D call tentatively TRBD1 or TRBD2, each fitting 7 bases. Gene TRBJ2-7 matches the end of the DNA better, so the J call may be wrong. The germline V gene yields KGHSH for CDR1 and LQKENI for CDR2. From the cysteine through the phenylalanine, the CDR3 covers 18 amino acids. Only the CDR3 part of the read is kept: 54 bases, read in frame from the first base.